These 21 T cell receptor beta chains were all obtained from the same sample, sequenced in a study of control samples from healthy donors and cancer patients. The table came from immunoSEQ multiplex PCR; TCRdb's copy has only in-frame clones and leaves some out. This table holds approximately 100,000 clones, roughly 92% found once. The sequenced sample consisted of blood. These receptors originate from a human donor in good health. The donor label of this sample is uncertain.

This clone showed up just a few times. The rearrangement links TRBV19 to TRBJ2-3, with D unclear. V was shortened by 6 bases and J by 3 bases, with 7 bases between the two germline ends. The CDR3 has 12 residues. Germline CDR1 is LNHDA and CDR2 is SQIVND (reference sequence). CDR3 residues: CASSYTTDTQYF. In DNA form, the CDR3 reads TGTGCCAGTAGCTACACTACAGATACGCAGTATTTT.

The CDR3 is CASSLGDSEAFF. DNA for the CDR3: TGTGCCAGCAGCTTAGGGGACAGTGAAGCTTTCTTT. The rearrangement uses TRBV13 and TRBJ1-1; D is perhaps TRBD1 (6 bases). CDR1 is PRHDT, CDR2 FYEKMQ, per germline (reference sequence). Trimming removed 0 bases at V and 7 bases at J, with 6 bases between. The CDR3 has 12 amino acids.

This chain uses TRBV12-3 or TRBV12-4 with TRBJ1-2; D unresolved. V lost 5 bases and J 1 base, leaving 5 bases between the germline ends. This CDR3 has 12 residues. The CDR3, as DNA: TGTGCCAGCAGTGGGAGTAACTATGGCTACACCTTC. Protein product: CASSGSNYGYTF.

A word on this clone: One end of the junction does not line up with germline, which may come from a read error. Other DNA sequences within the sample encode an identical CDR3. The chain recombines TRBV6-5 with TRBJ1-2; D unclear. The CDR3 sequence is 14 residues long. Germline V gene lookup returns CDR1 MNHEY and CDR2 SVGAGI. The CDR3 reads CASRTTGHSDGYTF. The DNA for the CDR3 is TGCGCCAGCAGAACGACTGGGCACAGCGATGGCTACACCTTC.

The V and J genes are TRBV28 and TRBJ1-5; D may be TRBD1 (5 bases). Between the trimmed V and J ends, which lost 2 bases and 9 bases, there was a span of 20 bases. The CDR3 has 16 residues. The germline CDR1 and CDR2 sequences are MDHEN and SYDVKM. CDR3 region: CASSLGIGDRGRPQHF. CDR3 DNA sequence: TGTGCCAGCAGTTTAGGTATAGGCGACCGGGGGAGGCCCCAGCATTTT.

The chain has TRBV28 and TRBJ1-1; D remains ambiguous. V lost 6 bases and J 0 bases, leaving 17 bases between the germline ends. CDR3 size: 16 residues. Germline CDR1 MDHEN, CDR2 SYDVKM. The CDR3 DNA reads as TGTGCCAGCAGCCCTTCCTCGGGAGCCATGAACACTGAAGCTTTCTTT. It yields the protein CASSPSSGAMNTEAFF.

Note on this clone: Other DNA sequences in the same sample also yield this CDR3. V gene TRBV9 combines with J gene TRBJ2-3, with D maybe TRBD1 (7 bases). Germline CDR1 reads SGDLS; CDR2 reads YYNGEE. This CDR3 is built from 16 residues. Trimming took 4 bases from V and 3 from J, leaving 18 bases between them. The CDR3 DNA follows: TGTGCCAGCAGCAAACAGGGGTGGGGGGTTACAGATACGCAGTATTTT. This gives the protein CASSKQGWGVTDTQYF.

V and J are TRBV6-5 and TRBJ1-1; 7 positions match TRBD1. The CDR3 is 14 residues long. V lost 4 bases, J lost 4 bases, and 6 bases stayed unmatched. Germline V gives CDR1 MNHEY, CDR2 SVGAGI. CDR3 sequence reads: CASSLGQRATEAFF. DNA for the CDR3: TGTGCCAGCAGTTTGGGACAGAGAGCCACTGAAGCTTTCTTT.

This clone was picked up one time. The chain carries TRBV5-6 and TRBJ2-1, with D tentatively TRBD1 or TRBD2 (6 bases each). Germline CDR1 and CDR2: SGHDT and YYEEEE. Trimming removed 6 bases from V and 4 bases from J, with 17 bases in between. The CDR3 contains 15 residues. The CDR3 loop reads CASTGGGRIYNEQFF. CDR3 DNA sequence: TGTGCCAGCACCGGAGGGGGAAGGATTTACAATGAGCAGTTCTTC. The complete variable domain, with remaining parts taken from reference TRBV5-6 and TRBJ2-1, reads DAGVTQSPTHLIKTRGQQVTLRCSPKSGHDTVSWYQQALGQGPQFIFQYYEEEERQRGNFPDRFSGHQFPNYSSELNVNALLLGDSALYLCASTGGGRIYNEQFFGPGTRLTVL.

The chain has TRBV9 and TRBJ2-5, with 7 bases matching TRBD2. V gave up 1 base and J gave up 2 bases; unmatched junction bases: 5. The CDR3 consists of 15 residues. CDR1 is SGDLS and CDR2 is YYNGEE in the germline V gene. In nucleotides, the CDR3 is TGTGCCAGCAGCGTATGGCGGGGGAATCAAGAGACCCAGTACTTC. It yields the protein CASSVWRGNQETQYF.

V usage is TRBV6-5 and J usage is TRBJ1-4, with D uncertain. V was trimmed by 3 bases and J by 8 bases, leaving 16 bases between them. The CDR3 runs to 15 residues. CDR1 and CDR2 (germline): MNHEY, SVGAGI. DNA of the CDR3: TGTGCCAGCAGTTATGACGCTTTGGCGGGGGAAAAACTGTTTTTT. It codes for CASSYDALAGEKLFF.

The chain joins TRBV28 to TRBJ1-2; no clear D. The germline V gene has CDR1 MDHEN and CDR2 SYDVKM. Trimming stripped 5 bases from V and 4 bases from J, with 14 bases between. CDR3 length equals 14 residues. The CDR3 sequence is CASSELKKGYGYTF. CDR3 sequence (DNA): TGTGCCAGCAGTGAACTTAAAAAGGGCTATGGCTACACCTTC.

The V and J genes are TRBV21-1 and TRBJ1-2. TRBV21-1 is classified as a pseudogene. The CDR3 consists of 16 residues. Here the CDR3 reads CASASGRPTRDYGYTF. DNA of the CDR3: TGTGCCAGCGCATCGGGGAGACCAACAAGGGACTATGGCTACACCTTC.

The gene calls are TRBV6-1 and TRBJ2-3; D gene unclear. Germline loops: CDR1 MNHNS, CDR2 SASEGT. V was clipped by 2 bases and J by 4 bases, with 7 bases between them. The CDR3 totals 13 residues. The CDR3 nucleotides are TGTGCCAGCAGTGAAACTCGCGCAGATACGCAGTATTTT. Amino acids: CASSETRADTQYF.

The genes are TRBV6-4 and TRBJ2-6; D remains ambiguous. Trimming cost V 2 bases and J 1 base, with 3 bases left between them. CDR3 length equals 14 residues. The germline V gene has CDR1 MRHNA and CDR2 SNTAGT. CDR3: CASSDKSGANVLTF. The CDR3 DNA reads as TGTGCCAGCAGTGACAAATCTGGGGCCAACGTCCTGACTTTC.

The V and J genes are TRBV2 and TRBJ1-2; perhaps TRBD1 as D (5 bases). The CDR3 sequence is 12 residues long. V was shortened by 8 bases and J by 2 bases, with 9 bases between the two germline ends. CDR1 and CDR2 (germline): SNHLY, FYNNEI. The CDR3 loop reads CASLTVNYGYTF. CDR3 DNA: TGTGCCAGCCTGACAGTAAACTATGGCTACACCTTC.

The chain couples TRBV7-2 to TRBJ2-7; the D call may be TRBD1 or TRBD2 (6 bases each). The CDR3 covers 16 residues. The V end was cut by 0 bases, the J end by 7 bases, with 19 bases between. CDR1 SGHTA and CDR2 FQGNSA come from the germline V gene. The CDR3, as DNA: TGTGCCAGCAGCTTAGCTCTTAGGGGGGTTCCGGGGGAGCAGTACTTC. It yields the protein CASSLALRGVPGEQYF.

By sample fraction, this clone is medium-sized. V is TRBV5-5 and J is TRBJ1-6; the D is unclear. Trimming shortened V by 4 bases and J by 6 bases, and 14 bases separated the two germline ends. The CDR3 has 15 residues. Germline assignment: CDR1 SGHKS and CDR2 YYEKEE (reference sequence). The CDR3 is CASSAERRPNSPLHF. CDR3 in DNA: TGTGCCAGCAGCGCTGAGCGCAGGCCTAATTCACCCCTCCACTTT.

The chain couples TRBV3-1 (or the pseudogene TRBV3-2) to TRBJ1-1; 10 positions agree with TRBD1. The CDR3 length is 15 residues. The trim removed 4 bases at V and 4 bases at J, leaving 6 bases unmatched. Germline CDR1 reads LGHDT; CDR2 reads YNNKEL (reference sequence). The DNA for the CDR3 is TGTGCCAGCAGCCCCAGACAGGGGGCGCGCACTGAAGCTTTCTTT. This encodes CASSPRQGARTEAFF.

The V call is TRBV18, the J call TRBJ1-5; TRBD1 is a possible D gene (6 bases). Germline values: CDR1 KGHSH, CDR2 LQKENI. V was pared by 6 bases and J by 4 bases, with 16 bases between. The CDR3 has 15 amino acids. CDR3 in amino acids: CASSESGTPNQPQHF. DNA of the CDR3: TGTGCCAGCTCGGAATCCGGGACACCGAATCAGCCCCAGCATTTT.

J is TRBJ2-2 and V is TRBV18; D perhaps matches TRBD1 (6 bases). Germline assignment: CDR1 KGHSH and CDR2 LQKENI. The CDR3 length is 14 residues. Deletions cut 0 bases from V and 8 bases from J, with 10 bases between. The CDR3 loop is CASSPPTGTGELFF. CDR3 nucleotide sequence: TGTGCCAGCTCACCACCGACAGGAACGGGGGAGCTGTTTTTT.